This T cell receptor beta chain was captured in a study of blood T cell repertoires in COVID-19. The wider study: Sources were T cells, B-cell-depleted T cells, or PBMCs; the material itself was cDNA or gDNA.

In terms of age and location, participants ranged from roughly 18 to 95 years and lived in about two dozen US areas. V was cut by 8 bases and J by 0 bases, with 13 bases left in between. Germline values: CDR1 SEHNR, CDR2 FQNEAQ (reference sequence). The CDR3 extends over 14 amino acids. Study processing details: Nucleated cell number was recorded as an estimate derived from reference gene primer amplification. TCRdb keeps only in-frame clones here, not all; method: immunoSEQ multiplex PCR. The DNA gave D and trimming, while V, J and clone size come from that table. The sample includes some 210,000 clones, 81% of them seen just once.

The source is a woman between 50 and 59 years old with acute COVID-19. The chain combines TRBV7-9 with TRBJ1-1; the D gene is possibly TRBD1 (5 bases). Sequenced input: PBMCs or T cells enriched from blood (not recorded which). CDR3 coding DNA: TGTGCCAGCCAAGACAGAAACATGAACACTGAAGCTTTCTTT. Protein sequence: CASQDRNMNTEAFF.